Following are 11 T cell receptor beta chains from one sample sequenced in a study of control samples from healthy donors and cancer patients. Sequenced by immunoSEQ multiplex PCR; TCRdb stores in-frame clones only, minus some. The repertoire table contains 150,000 to 200,000 clones. Material for sequencing was blood. The source of these receptors is a woman aged 25 to 39 in good health.

The V and J genes are TRBV19 and TRBJ1-5; no clear D gene. The CDR3 is 13 residues long. V was trimmed by 5 bases and J by 3 bases, leaving 8 bases between them. Germline V gene sequence: CDR1 LNHDA, CDR2 SQIVND (reference sequence). This chain's CDR3 is CASSSAYNQPQHF. The CDR3 bases are TGTGCCAGTAGTTCGGCTTACAATCAGCCCCAGCATTTT.

The rearrangement joins TRBV27 to TRBJ2-7, with 11 nucleotides matching TRBD2. The CDR3 consists of 15 residues. J lost 3 bases, V lost 6 bases, and 7 bases had no gene match. Germline lookup yields CDR1 MNHEY and CDR2 SMNVEV (reference sequence). This CDR3 reads CASSSLTSGIYEQYF. CDR3 coding DNA: TGTGCCAGCAGCTCACTGACTAGCGGGATCTACGAGCAGTACTTC.

The gene calls are TRBV27 and TRBJ2-7, with D maybe TRBD2 (5 bases). V dropped 5 bases and J dropped 0 bases, with 8 bases sitting between them. The CDR3 has 13 residues. Germline CDR1 reads MNHEY; CDR2 reads SMNVEV (reference sequence). CDR3: CASSAGRSYEQYF. CDR3 in DNA: TGTGCCAGCAGTGCGGGCCGCTCCTACGAGCAGTACTTC.

The chain carries TRBV7-9 and TRBJ1-1; possibly TRBD1 for D (5 bases). Germline-derived CDR1 and CDR2 are SEHNR and FQNEAQ (reference sequence). Trimming removed 0 bases at V and 7 bases at J, with 9 bases between. CDR3 length: 13 amino acids. DNA for the CDR3: TGTGCCAGCAGCTTAGCCAGGGAGGGTGAAGCTTTCTTT. Translating gives CASSLAREGEAFF.

The J gene is TRBJ1-1, the V gene TRBV11-2; D may be TRBD1 (5 bases). V shed 3 bases and J shed 6 bases, with 8 bases lying between them. This CDR3 comprises 12 residues. Germline V gene lookup returns CDR1 SGHAT and CDR2 FQNNGV. CDR3 DNA: TGTGCCAGCAGCTTTGAGGGGCCTGAAGCTTTCTTT. Protein product: CASSFEGPEAFF.

V is TRBV5-4 and J is TRBJ1-6; perhaps TRBD1 as D (5 bases). The CDR3 sequence is 16 residues long. The V end lost 1 base, the J end lost 7 bases, and 15 bases lay between the germline ends. Germline-derived CDR1 and CDR2 are SGHNT and YYREEE (reference sequence). CDR3 protein: CASSLRGSTGNSPLHF. CDR3 DNA sequence: TGTGCCAGCAGCTTGCGGGGGTCGACGGGAAATTCACCCCTCCACTTT.

The chain couples TRBV28 to TRBJ1-1; D remains ambiguous. The CDR3 has 13 residues. Per the germline V gene, CDR1 is MDHEN and CDR2 is SYDVKM. V was cut by 6 bases and J by 9 bases, with 17 bases left in between. The CDR3 region is CASSSSPPGKAFF. The CDR3 nucleotides are TGTGCCAGCAGCTCTTCCCCCCCGGGGAAAGCTTTCTTT.

The rearrangement uses TRBV7-2 and TRBJ1-5; the match to TRBD1 covers 11 bases. The J segment lost 2 bases and the V segment lost 8 bases, leaving 11 bases of the junction unmatched. The CDR3 runs to 17 residues. Germline V gene lookup returns CDR1 SGHTA and CDR2 FQGNSA. CDR3 region: CASGRDRGTSGNQPQHF. The CDR3 nucleotides are TGTGCCAGCGGCCGGGACAGGGGGACCTCCGGCAATCAGCCCCAGCATTTT.

The V gene is TRBV5-1, the J gene TRBJ1-6; maybe TRBD1 (5 bases). There are 15 residues in the CDR3. V was clipped by 1 base and J by 10 bases, with 15 bases between them. Germline lookup yields CDR1 SGHRS and CDR2 YFSETQ. The CDR3 nucleotides read TGCGCCAGCAGCTTGAGAGTGGAAGGGGACTCACCCCTCCACTTT. The encoded protein is CASSLRVEGDSPLHF.

This chain links TRBV5-1 with TRBJ1-3, with D tentatively TRBD1 (5 bases). Trimming removed 3 bases at V and 9 bases at J, with 28 bases between. CDR3 length equals 18 residues. CDR1 and CDR2 (germline): SGHRS, YFSETQ. CDR3 loop: CASSSGASLREAQGTIYF. CDR3 nucleotide sequence: TGCGCCAGCAGCTCCGGGGCCAGTTTACGGGAGGCCCAAGGCACCATATATTTT.

The genes are TRBV6-5 and TRBJ1-3, with D perhaps TRBD1 (5 bases). Trimming left V 2 bases short and J 8 bases short, with 13 bases between. This CDR3 region has 14 residues. The V gene's germline CDR1 is MNHEY and CDR2 SVGAGI. For the CDR3, the DNA is TGTGCCAGCAGTTACGACGGACAAGTTGACACCATATATTTT. It translates to CASSYDGQVDTIYF.